The rows below give T cell receptor beta chains drawn from one sample of a study of blood T cell repertoires in COVID-19. TCRdb's copy holds only in-frame clones and misses some; the assay was immunoSEQ multiplex PCR. The repertoire holds roughly 100,000 clones, with more than 85% as singletons. Sequencing was carried out using peripheral blood. The receptors come from a man aged 50 to 59 with active or convalescent COVID-19. The CDR3 runs from the conserved cysteine through the conserved F or W. D genes are given only for firm matches. A clone size is listed for some rows: how often the clone was seen (once, few, many), or a class if it is expanded.

cdr3_nt: TGTGCCAGCAGCTTGCTGAACACCGGGGAGCTGTTTTTT
cdr3_aa: CASSLLNTGELFF
v_call: TRBV5-5
d_call: .
j_call: TRBJ2-2
clone_size: .

cdr3_nt: TGTGCCAGCAGCTTATTCGACAGGGCATTCGTTAATTCACCCCTCCACTTT
cdr3_aa: CASSLFDRAFVNSPLHF
v_call: TRBV11-2
d_call: TRBD1
j_call: TRBJ1-6
clone_size: .

cdr3_nt: TGCGCCAGCAGCCAAGGAGCAGGGAAGGGCTCACCCCTCCACTTT
cdr3_aa: CASSQGAGKGSPLHF
v_call: TRBV4-1
d_call: .
j_call: TRBJ1-6
clone_size: .

cdr3_nt: TGCGCCAGCAGCGGACTACAGGGGGATGGGGGAGAGACCCAGTACTTC
cdr3_aa: CASSGLQGDGGETQYF
v_call: TRBV5-1
d_call: TRBD1
j_call: TRBJ2-5
clone_size: .

cdr3_nt: TGTGCCAGCAGTAAGGGACAGGGGGCCATTGAGCAGTACTTC
cdr3_aa: CASSKGQGAIEQYF
v_call: TRBV6-5
d_call: TRBD1
j_call: TRBJ2-7
clone_size: .

cdr3_nt: TGTGCCAGCAGCTTAGGGCAGGGGGCGATCAATGGCTACACCTTC
cdr3_aa: CASSLGQGAINGYTF
v_call: TRBV7-2
d_call: TRBD1
j_call: TRBJ1-2
clone_size: .

cdr3_nt: TGTGCCAGCTCTCCAGGGGCGGAATACGAGCAGTACTTC
cdr3_aa: CASSPGAEYEQYF
v_call: TRBV18
d_call: .
j_call: TRBJ2-7
clone_size: .

cdr3_nt: TGTGCCAGCAGCAGGGGACAGGGGGTTGGTAATTCACCCCTCCACTTT
cdr3_aa: CASSRGQGVGNSPLHF
v_call: TRBV7-2
d_call: TRBD1
j_call: TRBJ1-6
clone_size: .

cdr3_nt: TGTGCCAGCAGCGAAAGCATAATAGCCAAAAACATTCAGTACTTC
cdr3_aa: CASSESIIAKNIQYF
v_call: TRBV14
d_call: .
j_call: TRBJ2-4
clone_size: .

cdr3_nt: TGTGCCAGCAGCTTAGTTGGAGGGTCTGAAGCTTTCTTT
cdr3_aa: CASSLVGGSEAFF
v_call: TRBV7-8
d_call: .
j_call: TRBJ1-1
clone_size: .

cdr3_nt: TGTGCCAGCAGTTATTTTTCCGGGACAGGGAGGTATAGCAATCAGCCCCAGCATTTT
cdr3_aa: CASSYFSGTGRYSNQPQHF
v_call: TRBV6-2/TRBV6-3
d_call: TRBD1
j_call: TRBJ1-5
clone_size: few

cdr3_nt: TGTGCCAGCAGCTTAGCCGGACTAGCGAACTCCTACAATGAGCAGTTCTTC
cdr3_aa: CASSLAGLANSYNEQFF
v_call: TRBV7-8
d_call: TRBD2
j_call: TRBJ2-1
clone_size: .

cdr3_nt: TGTGCCAGCAGTTACTCGAAAGGGGTGGCCGGGGAGCTGTTTTTT
cdr3_aa: CASSYSKGVAGELFF
v_call: TRBV6-5
d_call: .
j_call: TRBJ2-2
clone_size: few

cdr3_nt: TGTGCCAGCAGCCAAGAGGAGGGACGAGGGGCCCTCCACTTT
cdr3_aa: CASSQEEGRGALHF
v_call: TRBV3-1/TRBV3-2
d_call: .
j_call: TRBJ1-6
clone_size: few

cdr3_nt: TGTGCCTGGATCCGGGCGGGGCCGGGCACTGAAGCTTTCTTT
cdr3_aa: CAWIRAGPGTEAFF
v_call: TRBV30
d_call: .
j_call: TRBJ1-1
clone_size: .

cdr3_nt: TGCGCCAGCAGCTTGGGGACAGTTAGCAATCAGCCCCAGCATTTT
cdr3_aa: CASSLGTVSNQPQHF
v_call: TRBV5-1
d_call: .
j_call: TRBJ1-5
clone_size: .

cdr3_nt: TGTGCCAGCAGCCGGGCAGCGAACACTGAAGCTTTCTTT
cdr3_aa: CASSRAANTEAFF
v_call: TRBV3-1/TRBV3-2
d_call: .
j_call: TRBJ1-1
clone_size: .

cdr3_nt: TGTGCCAGTAGTATCTCCGGACAGGTCAACAGCAATCAGCCCCAGCATTTT
cdr3_aa: CASSISGQVNSNQPQHF
v_call: TRBV19
d_call: TRBD1
j_call: TRBJ1-5
clone_size: .

cdr3_nt: TGTGCCAACTCGGACAGGGAAGACACTGAAGCTTTCTTT
cdr3_aa: CANSDREDTEAFF
v_call: TRBV10-3
d_call: TRBD1
j_call: TRBJ1-1
clone_size: .

cdr3_nt: TGTGCCAGTAGTATTGGGGGACAGAGACCTAATGAAAAACTGTTTTTT
cdr3_aa: CASSIGGQRPNEKLFF
v_call: TRBV19
d_call: TRBD1
j_call: TRBJ1-4
clone_size: .

cdr3_nt: TGTGCCAGTAGTATGGTGGACAGGGCCATGTATAGCAATCAGCCCCAGCATTTT
cdr3_aa: CASSMVDRAMYSNQPQHF
v_call: TRBV19
d_call: TRBD1
j_call: TRBJ1-5
clone_size: .

cdr3_nt: TGTGCCAGCAGCTTAGCGCCGAACCGCGCTGAGCAGTTCTTC
cdr3_aa: CASSLAPNRAEQFF
v_call: TRBV7-9
d_call: .
j_call: TRBJ2-1
clone_size: few

cdr3_nt: TGTGCCAGCAGTGAACAGACAGGGAGGAATGAAAAACTGTTTTTT
cdr3_aa: CASSEQTGRNEKLFF
v_call: TRBV2
d_call: TRBD1
j_call: TRBJ1-4
clone_size: .

cdr3_nt: TGTGCCAGCAGCAAAGGCGGGTTCTCTGGAAACACCATATATTTT
cdr3_aa: CASSKGGFSGNTIYF
v_call: TRBV7-8
d_call: .
j_call: TRBJ1-3
clone_size: .

cdr3_nt: TGCGCCAGCAGCCAAGATAGGCAGGGGCCCTACAATGAGCAGTTCTTC
cdr3_aa: CASSQDRQGPYNEQFF
v_call: TRBV4-1
d_call: .
j_call: TRBJ2-1
clone_size: .

cdr3_nt: TGTGCCAGCAGCTCGACAGGGAACACTGAAGCTTTCTTT
cdr3_aa: CASSSTGNTEAFF
v_call: TRBV12-3/TRBV12-4
d_call: .
j_call: TRBJ1-1
clone_size: .

cdr3_nt: TGTGCCAGCAGCAGTGACAGGCAGAGCTCCTATAATTCACCCCTCCACTTT
cdr3_aa: CASSSDRQSSYNSPLHF
v_call: TRBV7-9
d_call: .
j_call: TRBJ1-6
clone_size: .

cdr3_nt: TGTGCCAGCAGCCAAACAGGAAGAAATTCACCCCTCCACTTT
cdr3_aa: CASSQTGRNSPLHF
v_call: TRBV3-1/TRBV3-2
d_call: .
j_call: TRBJ1-6
clone_size: .

cdr3_nt: TGTGCCAGCAGGGGGACAGGGGCCCACTATGGCTACACCTTC
cdr3_aa: CASRGTGAHYGYTF
v_call: TRBV27
d_call: TRBD1
j_call: TRBJ1-2
clone_size: .

cdr3_nt: TGTGCCAGCAGTTACCAGGCAGGGGGCGGTTCTGGCACTGAAGCTTTCTTT
cdr3_aa: CASSYQAGGGSGTEAFF
v_call: TRBV28
d_call: TRBD1
j_call: TRBJ1-1
clone_size: .

cdr3_nt: TGCAGCGTTGAGGCGGCGGCGAACACTGAAGCTTTCTTT
cdr3_aa: CSVEAAANTEAFF
v_call: TRBV29-1
d_call: .
j_call: TRBJ1-1
clone_size: .

cdr3_nt: TGCGCCAGCAGCCAAGTGGGACAAACAGTCGCAGATACGCAGTATTTT
cdr3_aa: CASSQVGQTVADTQYF
v_call: TRBV4-1
d_call: .
j_call: TRBJ2-3
clone_size: once

cdr3_nt: TGTGCCAGCAGTGCGGTCGGGCGGGGAGATACGCAGTATTTT
cdr3_aa: CASSAVGRGDTQYF
v_call: TRBV2
d_call: .
j_call: TRBJ2-3
clone_size: few

cdr3_nt: TGTGCCACCAGTGATCCGGGGGTTGGCTATGGCTACACCTTC
cdr3_aa: CATSDPGVGYGYTF
v_call: TRBV24-1
d_call: .
j_call: TRBJ1-2
clone_size: .

cdr3_nt: TGTGCCAGCAGCTTAGGAACAGGAGCAACTAATGAAAAACTGTTTTTT
cdr3_aa: CASSLGTGATNEKLFF
v_call: TRBV7-8
d_call: .
j_call: TRBJ1-4
clone_size: .

cdr3_nt: TGCGCCAGCAGCCAGGACAGCTATGGCTACACCTTC
cdr3_aa: CASSQDSYGYTF
v_call: TRBV4-1
d_call: .
j_call: TRBJ1-2
clone_size: .

cdr3_nt: TGTGCCAGCAGCTTATCGAGTGCGGACAATGAGCAGTTCTTC
cdr3_aa: CASSLSSADNEQFF
v_call: TRBV7-9
d_call: .
j_call: TRBJ2-1
clone_size: .

cdr3_nt: TGCGCCAGCAGCTTACTCTTAGGTCCTAGCGGCTACACCTTC
cdr3_aa: CASSLLLGPSGYTF
v_call: TRBV5-1
d_call: .
j_call: TRBJ1-2
clone_size: .

cdr3_nt: TGTGCCAGCAGCTATGGACAGGGGGCTCGTTATGGCTACACCTTC
cdr3_aa: CASSYGQGARYGYTF
v_call: TRBV7-9
d_call: TRBD1
j_call: TRBJ1-2
clone_size: .

cdr3_nt: TGTGCCAGCAGCTTACAGGCCTACTCTGGAAACACCATATATTTT
cdr3_aa: CASSLQAYSGNTIYF
v_call: TRBV7-2
d_call: .
j_call: TRBJ1-3
clone_size: once

cdr3_nt: TGTGCCAGCAGCTTCGGGGACAGCAATGAAAAACTGTTTTTT
cdr3_aa: CASSFGDSNEKLFF
v_call: TRBV7-9
d_call: TRBD1
j_call: TRBJ1-4
clone_size: .

cdr3_nt: TGTGCCGTAGGGGACTACGGAGAGACCCAGTACTTC
cdr3_aa: CAVGDYGETQYF
v_call: TRBV19
d_call: TRBD2
j_call: TRBJ2-5
clone_size: .

cdr3_nt: TGTGCCAGCAGCTCCCGGGACAGGGGCCAGAGGGCCGGGGAGCTGTTTTTT
cdr3_aa: CASSSRDRGQRAGELFF
v_call: TRBV5-8
d_call: TRBD1
j_call: TRBJ2-2
clone_size: few

cdr3_nt: TGTGCCAGCAGACAGGGGGCACAAGAGACCCAGTACTTC
cdr3_aa: CASRQGAQETQYF
v_call: TRBV12-3/TRBV12-4
d_call: TRBD1
j_call: TRBJ2-5
clone_size: .

cdr3_nt: TGTGCCAGCAGCTCCTCACAGGGAGTGAAGGGGACAGATACGCAGTATTTT
cdr3_aa: CASSSSQGVKGTDTQYF
v_call: TRBV7-2
d_call: .
j_call: TRBJ2-3
clone_size: .

cdr3_nt: TGTGCCAGCAGCTCACCCGGGACAGGGGGTTACGAGCAGTACTTC
cdr3_aa: CASSSPGTGGYEQYF
v_call: TRBV3-1/TRBV3-2
d_call: TRBD1
j_call: TRBJ2-7
clone_size: .

cdr3_nt: TGTGCCAGTAGTATTTATGATGGCTACACCTTC
cdr3_aa: CASSIYDGYTF
v_call: TRBV19
d_call: .
j_call: TRBJ1-2
clone_size: .

cdr3_nt: TGTGCCAGCAGTTACCCGGGGGGGCCCGATACGCAGTATTTT
cdr3_aa: CASSYPGGPDTQYF
v_call: TRBV6-6
d_call: TRBD2
j_call: TRBJ2-3
clone_size: .

cdr3_nt: TGTGCCAGTAGCCGGCAGGGGGAAACCGGGGAGCTGTTTTTT
cdr3_aa: CASSRQGETGELFF
v_call: TRBV19
d_call: TRBD1
j_call: TRBJ2-2
clone_size: once

cdr3_nt: TGTGCCAGCAGGGACAGGGGTGATAACTATGGCTACACCTTC
cdr3_aa: CASRDRGDNYGYTF
v_call: TRBV6-5
d_call: TRBD1
j_call: TRBJ1-2
clone_size: .

cdr3_nt: TGCAGCTTTTCAGGGGACGCAGATACGCAGTATTTT
cdr3_aa: CSFSGDADTQYF
v_call: TRBV29-1
d_call: .
j_call: TRBJ2-3
clone_size: .

cdr3_nt: TGTGCCAGCAGCTCCGACACCCAAGAGACCCAGTACTTC
cdr3_aa: CASSSDTQETQYF
v_call: TRBV5-6
d_call: .
j_call: TRBJ2-5
clone_size: once

cdr3_nt: TGTGCCAGCAGACCTACAGTTCCTAACTATGGCTACACCTTC
cdr3_aa: CASRPTVPNYGYTF
v_call: TRBV28
d_call: .
j_call: TRBJ1-2
clone_size: .

cdr3_nt: TGTGCCAGCAGCTTAATGGGCAGTAGCGGGGGGGTTAGCTCCTACAATGAGCAGTTCTTC
cdr3_aa: CASSLMGSSGGVSSYNEQFF
v_call: TRBV7-8
d_call: TRBD2
j_call: TRBJ2-1
clone_size: once

cdr3_nt: TGTGCCAGCAGCCAGGGACTAGCGGGGGTCACAGATACGCAGTATTTT
cdr3_aa: CASSQGLAGVTDTQYF
v_call: TRBV3-1/TRBV3-2
d_call: TRBD2
j_call: TRBJ2-3
clone_size: .